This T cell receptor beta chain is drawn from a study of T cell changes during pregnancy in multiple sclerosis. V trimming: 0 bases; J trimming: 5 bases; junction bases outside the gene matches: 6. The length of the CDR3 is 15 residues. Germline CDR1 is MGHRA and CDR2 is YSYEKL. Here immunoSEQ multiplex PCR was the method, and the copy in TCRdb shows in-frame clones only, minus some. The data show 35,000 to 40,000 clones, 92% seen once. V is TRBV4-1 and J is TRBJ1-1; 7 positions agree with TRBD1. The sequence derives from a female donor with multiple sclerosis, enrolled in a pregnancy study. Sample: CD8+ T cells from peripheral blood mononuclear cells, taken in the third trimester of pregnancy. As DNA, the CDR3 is TGCGCCAGCAGCCAAGAACAACAGGGGCCGACTGAAGCTTTCTTT. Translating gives CASSQEQQGPTEAFF.